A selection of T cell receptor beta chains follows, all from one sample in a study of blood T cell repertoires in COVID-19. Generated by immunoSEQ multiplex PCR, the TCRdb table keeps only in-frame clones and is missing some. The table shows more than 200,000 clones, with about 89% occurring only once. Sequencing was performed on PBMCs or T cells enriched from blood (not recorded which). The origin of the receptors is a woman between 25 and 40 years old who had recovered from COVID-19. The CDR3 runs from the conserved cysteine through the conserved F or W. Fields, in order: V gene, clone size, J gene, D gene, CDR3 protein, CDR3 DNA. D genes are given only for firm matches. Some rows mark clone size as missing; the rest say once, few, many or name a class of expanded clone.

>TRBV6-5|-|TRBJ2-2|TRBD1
CASSYLGQGFAGELFF
TGTGCCAGCAGTTATCTGGGACAGGGTTTTGCCGGGGAGCTGTTTTTT
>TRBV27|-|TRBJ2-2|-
CASSLAGGQLTGELFF
TGTGCCAGCAGTTTAGCGGGGGGACAGCTCACCGGGGAGCTGTTTTTT
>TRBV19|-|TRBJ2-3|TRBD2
CASSAGTSGTASTDTQYF
TGTGCCAGTAGTGCCGGGACTAGCGGGACCGCTAGCACAGATACGCAGTATTTT
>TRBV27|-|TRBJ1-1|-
CASSLGRGPDTEAFF
TGTGCCAGCAGTTTAGGGAGGGGTCCGGACACTGAAGCTTTCTTT
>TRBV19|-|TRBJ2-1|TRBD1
CARWDRGLENEQFF
TGTGCCAGATGGGACAGGGGGTTAGAAAATGAGCAGTTCTTC
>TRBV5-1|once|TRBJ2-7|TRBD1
CASSALTGVSYEQYF
TGCGCCAGCAGCGCCCTGACAGGGGTCTCCTACGAGCAGTACTTC
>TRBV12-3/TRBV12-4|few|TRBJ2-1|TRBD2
CASSWEGHEQFF
TGTGCCAGCAGTTGGGAGGGCCATGAGCAGTTCTTC
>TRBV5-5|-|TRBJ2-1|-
CASSLETRVIGNEQFF
TGTGCCAGCAGCTTGGAGACTAGGGTTATAGGCAATGAGCAGTTCTTC
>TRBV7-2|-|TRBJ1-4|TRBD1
CASSLDRANEKLFF
TGTGCCAGCAGCCTGGACAGGGCTAATGAAAAACTGTTTTTT
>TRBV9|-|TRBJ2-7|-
CASSPSGAYDEQYF
TGTGCCAGCAGCCCATCAGGGGCCTACGACGAGCAGTACTTC
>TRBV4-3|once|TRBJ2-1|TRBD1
CASSLSGGSYNEQFF
TGCGCCAGCAGCCTATCAGGGGGATCCTACAATGAGCAGTTCTTC
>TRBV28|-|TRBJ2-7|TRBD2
CASSLSGTSYEQYF
TGTGCCAGCAGTTTATCTGGGACTAGCTACGAGCAGTACTTC
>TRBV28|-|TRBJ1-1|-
CASILQGRAEAFF
TGTGCCAGCATCCTACAGGGTAGGGCTGAAGCTTTCTTT
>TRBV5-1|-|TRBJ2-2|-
CASSPYMNTGELFF
TGCGCCAGCAGCCCATACATGAACACCGGGGAGCTGTTTTTT
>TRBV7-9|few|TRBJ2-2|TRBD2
CASSYGLAGETGELFF
TGTGCCAGCAGCTACGGACTAGCGGGAGAGACCGGGGAGCTGTTTTTT
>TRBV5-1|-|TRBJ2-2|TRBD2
CASSLGPTTSGTGELFF
TGCGCCAGCAGCTTGGGGCCGACGACTAGCGGGACCGGGGAGCTGTTTTTT
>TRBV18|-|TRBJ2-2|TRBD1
CASSRTGGDTNTGELFF
TGTGCCAGCTCCCGGACAGGGGGCGACACGAACACCGGGGAGCTGTTTTTT
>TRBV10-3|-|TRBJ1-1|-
CAISEGLRVQNTEAFF
TGTGCCATCAGTGAAGGGTTGAGGGTCCAGAACACTGAAGCTTTCTTT
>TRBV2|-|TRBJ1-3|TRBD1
CASEITGAGNTIYF
TGTGCCAGCGAAATCACAGGGGCTGGAAACACCATATATTTT
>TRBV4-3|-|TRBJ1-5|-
CASSQDVGQPQHF
TGCGCCAGCAGCCAAGATGTGGGCCAGCCCCAGCATTTT
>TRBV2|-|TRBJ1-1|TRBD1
CASRTRDREKSFF
TGTGCCAGCAGAACCAGGGACAGGGAAAAAAGTTTTTTT
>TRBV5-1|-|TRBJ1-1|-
CASSLSAGNTEAFF
TGCGCCAGCAGCTTGTCCGCAGGGAACACTGAAGCTTTCTTT
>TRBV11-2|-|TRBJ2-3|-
CASSLDVGPDTQYF
TGTGCCAGCAGCTTAGATGTTGGGCCAGATACGCAGTATTTT
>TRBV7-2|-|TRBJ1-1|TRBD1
CASSLSRGQGTEAFF
TGTGCCAGCAGCTTAAGCAGGGGGCAGGGCACTGAAGCTTTCTTT
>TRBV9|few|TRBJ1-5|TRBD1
CASSPGTGALNQPQHF
TGTGCCAGCAGCCCGGGGACAGGGGCTCTCAATCAGCCCCAGCATTTT
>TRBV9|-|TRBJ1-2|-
CASSSDGRVYGYTF
TGTGCCAGCAGCTCCGATGGCAGGGTCTATGGCTACACCTTC
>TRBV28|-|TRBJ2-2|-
CASSFWGVTGELFF
TGTGCCAGCAGTTTTTGGGGCGTGACCGGGGAGCTGTTTTTT
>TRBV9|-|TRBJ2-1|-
CASSVLGSSYNEQFF
TGTGCCAGCAGCGTATTGGGGAGCTCCTACAATGAGCAGTTCTTC
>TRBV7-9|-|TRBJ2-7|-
CASSFSSQIAEQYF
TGTGCCAGCAGCTTTAGCTCCCAGATTGCCGAGCAGTACTTC
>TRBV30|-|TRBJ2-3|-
CAWSPSAKPPQYF
TGTGCCTGGAGTCCCAGCGCCAAACCCCCGCAGTATTTT
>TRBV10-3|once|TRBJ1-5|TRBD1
CATQTGEGGMPQHF
TGTGCCACGCAGACAGGGGAGGGGGGGATGCCCCAGCATTTT
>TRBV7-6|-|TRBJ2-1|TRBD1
CASSFSGQSLSSSYNEQFF
TGTGCCAGCAGCTTTTCGGGACAGTCCCTCTCGTCCTCCTACAATGAGCAGTTCTTC
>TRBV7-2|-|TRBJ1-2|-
CASSPRRNYGYTF
TGTGCCAGCAGCCCACGGAGGAACTATGGCTACACCTTC
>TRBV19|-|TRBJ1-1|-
CASSTGGTVVNTEAFF
TGTGCCAGTAGTACGGGGGGAACTGTCGTGAACACTGAAGCTTTCTTT
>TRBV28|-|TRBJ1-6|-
CASSLRGSWNSPLHF
TGTGCCAGCAGTTTAAGGGGCAGTTGGAATTCACCCCTCCACTTT
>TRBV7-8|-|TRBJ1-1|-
CASSLKRWHGRGLNTEAFF
TGTGCCAGCAGCCTTAAGAGGTGGCACGGGCGGGGATTGAACACTGAAGCTTTCTTT
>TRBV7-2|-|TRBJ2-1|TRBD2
CASSLVASGRNEQFF
TGTGCCAGCAGCTTAGTAGCTAGCGGGAGAAATGAGCAGTTCTTC
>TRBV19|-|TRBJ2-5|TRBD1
CASSTGGGETQYF
TGTGCCAGTAGTACAGGGGGCGGGGAGACCCAGTACTTC
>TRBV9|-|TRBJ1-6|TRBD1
CASSETGDIIQSLHF
TGTGCCAGCAGCGAGACAGGGGATATAATTCAATCCCTCCACTTT
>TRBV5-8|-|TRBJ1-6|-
CASSLRGYNSPLHF
TGTGCCAGCAGCTTGCGGGGCTATAATTCACCCCTCCACTTT